Listed below are T cell receptor beta chains from one sample, sequenced in a study of blood T cell repertoires in COVID-19. TCRdb keeps only in-frame clones here, not all; method: immunoSEQ multiplex PCR. There are approximately 290,000 clones in the sample; 80% to 95% occur only once, and approximately 2.1% lies in the top ten. The material sequenced was peripheral blood. The receptors here all came from a woman aged 25 to 45 with COVID-19, enrolled during active disease. CDR3s include the opening cysteine and the closing phenylalanine or tryptophan. D genes are given only for firm matches. Clone sizes are given selectively: once, few, many, or a class where the clone is expanded.

v_gene	d_gene	abundance	j_gene	CDR3nt	CDR3aa
TRBV2	TRBD2	.	TRBJ2-1	TGTGCCAGCAGGGGATCTAGCGGGAGGGCCTTTGATGAGCAGTTCTTC	CASRGSSGRAFDEQFF
TRBV10-3	.	.	TRBJ1-2	TGTGCCATCAGTGAGCGACAGGAGAAATCGGATGGCTACACCTTC	CAISERQEKSDGYTF
TRBV18	.	.	TRBJ2-2	TGTGCCAGCTCACCACCTTCAGCGGGCGGGTTCACCGGGGAGCTGTTTTTT	CASSPPSAGGFTGELFF
TRBV7-6	.	.	TRBJ2-1	TGTGCCAGCAGCTTAGATGGTACAAATGAGCAGTTCTTC	CASSLDGTNEQFF
TRBV30	TRBD1	.	TRBJ1-2	TGTGCCTGGAGTGTAAGCGGACAGGGTGTTGGCTACACCTTC	CAWSVSGQGVGYTF
TRBV7-9	TRBD2	few	TRBJ2-3	TGTGCCAGCAGCCCCGGGGGGGACACAGATACGCAGTATTTT	CASSPGGDTDTQYF
TRBV12-3/TRBV12-4	TRBD1	.	TRBJ1-1	TGTGCCGCTGGGGACAGGAACACTGAAGCTTTCTTT	CAAGDRNTEAFF
TRBV10-3	.	.	TRBJ1-5	TGTGCCATCAGTGCTTTGGCAGTCAATCAGCCCCAGCATTTT	CAISALAVNQPQHF
TRBV28	TRBD1	.	TRBJ1-2	TGTGCCAGCAGTTTCTTCCAGGGGGGCTATGGCTACACCTTC	CASSFFQGGYGYTF
TRBV11-2	.	.	TRBJ2-3	TGTGCCAGCAGCTTCGGGAGCGGGAGCACAGATACGCAGTATTTT	CASSFGSGSTDTQYF
TRBV6-5	.	few	TRBJ2-1	TGTGCCAGCAGTTACTCGCGGGACCACTACAATGAGCAGTTCTTC	CASSYSRDHYNEQFF
TRBV4-1	.	.	TRBJ1-1	TGCGCCAGCACTCTAAGTCTGGGCAGTAGTAACACTGAAGCTTTCTTT	CASTLSLGSSNTEAFF
TRBV28	.	.	TRBJ1-4	TGTGCCAGTCATAGTGGTGGTGGAGGAGATGAAAAACTGTTTTTT	CASHSGGGGDEKLFF
TRBV6-5	TRBD1	once	TRBJ2-1	TGTGCCAGCAGTTTTAGGACAGGGCCCTACAATGAGCAGTTCTTC	CASSFRTGPYNEQFF
TRBV6-5	.	.	TRBJ1-5	TGTGCCAGCACCGACACGTATAGCAATCAGCCCCAGCATTTT	CASTDTYSNQPQHF
TRBV6-5	.	.	TRBJ1-5	TGTGCCAGCAGCGTGCGGGGATTAAATCAGCCCCAGCATTTT	CASSVRGLNQPQHF
TRBV12-3/TRBV12-4	.	.	TRBJ1-5	TGTGCCAGCAACAAACAGGGTTACGAGCCCCAGCATTTT	CASNKQGYEPQHF
TRBV5-1	TRBD2	.	TRBJ2-1	TGCGCCAGCAGCTTGGCCGAAGCGGGAGGGCCTTCCTACAATGAGCAGTTCTTC	CASSLAEAGGPSYNEQFF
TRBV9	.	.	TRBJ2-5	TGTGCCAGCAGCGTAGCTACGGGGGGGGCCCACAGGGGACAAGAGACCCAGTACTTC	CASSVATGGAHRGQETQYF
TRBV5-4	TRBD2	.	TRBJ2-1	TGTGCCAGCAGCTTGGACAGCGGGAGTCGAAATGAGCAGTTCTTC	CASSLDSGSRNEQFF
TRBV2	.	.	TRBJ1-5	TGTGCCAGCAGCAACCCTGACAGATCCAATCAGCCCCAGCATTTT	CASSNPDRSNQPQHF
TRBV7-9	.	.	TRBJ1-2	TGTGCCAGCAGCTTAGCGGCGGCCCCCACCTTC	CASSLAAAPTF
TRBV12-5	.	.	TRBJ2-4	TGTGCTAGTGCTCGTGACAGGGAGGCCTTAGCCAAAAACATTCAGTACTTC	CASARDREALAKNIQYF
TRBV7-2	.	.	TRBJ2-2	TGTGCCAGCAGCTTAGGGACAGCGAACACCGGGGAGCTGTTTTTT	CASSLGTANTGELFF
TRBV28	TRBD1	.	TRBJ2-7	TGTGCCAGCAGTTTGGAACAGGGGTCCTACGAGCAGTACTTC	CASSLEQGSYEQYF
TRBV7-3	TRBD1	.	TRBJ1-2	TGTGCCAGCAGCTACCGACAGGGGCAGGGCGAGGGCTACACCTTC	CASSYRQGQGEGYTF
TRBV19	.	once	TRBJ2-2	TGTGCCAGTAGTATGTCGGGACAAAGGAACACCGGGGAGCTGTTTTTT	CASSMSGQRNTGELFF
TRBV6-5	.	.	TRBJ1-5	TGTGCCAGCGGTATAAGCAATTATCAGCCCCAGCATTTT	CASGISNYQPQHF
TRBV7-8	.	once	TRBJ1-1	TGTGCCAGCAGCTTAGGCAGGGGTAACACTGAAGCTTTCTTT	CASSLGRGNTEAFF
TRBV18	.	.	TRBJ1-1	TGTGCCAGCTCACAGGGACACCCCACTGAAGCTTTCTTT	CASSQGHPTEAFF
TRBV30	.	once	TRBJ1-2	TGTGCCTGGAGTGTGGACGGAGGTGGGGGCTACACCTTC	CAWSVDGGGGYTF
TRBV5-1	TRBD1	few	TRBJ1-1	TGCGCCAGCAGCTTGAGGGAAGGGGGCGTAACTGAAGCTTTCTTT	CASSLREGGVTEAFF